The TCR beta chain under discussion was sequenced for a study of blood T cell repertoires in COVID-19 (TCRdb year 2020). For the study in its entirety: Collaborator samples came from the United States, Italy and Spain and covered acute and convalescent phases of COVID-19. The sample metadata nearly always contained a de-identified subject ID, COVID-19 status, age in years and sex. The dataset comprised deeply sampled blood TCRbeta repertoires from subjects exposed to, actively infected with, or recovered from COVID-19. Where HLA class I and class II types were available, the types were taken from metadata supplied by the sample provider, not from assay-based typing. A freely available public database, intended as a resource for researchers studying the immune response to SARS-CoV-2, is where the repertoires were released. The material from the prospective study consisted of cDNA or gDNA derived from T cells, B-cell-depleted T cells, or PBMCs. Samples came from the ongoing ImmuneRACE study (first 160 participants) plus 1,254 subjects from 6 global collaborators.

Collaborating institutions collected whole blood in K2EDTA tubes following their own protocols. For TCRbeta analysis, collaborator samples were shipped as frozen whole blood, as isolated PBMCs, or as DNA extracted from either sample type. Summary of the overall study and its limitations: The amount of clinical and demographic metadata varied by source and participant and was provided uncurated.

Trimming takes 4 bases from V and 7 bases from J, and the germline ends sit 11 bases apart. From its cysteine to its phenylalanine, the CDR3 spans 14 amino acids. Only the CDR3 region is kept as DNA, spanning 42 bases read in frame from base 1. Reading the germline V gene gives CDR1 MRHNA and CDR2 SNTAGT. Remarks on this clone: The clone's antigen remains unknown. No clone much larger than this one lies a single base away; base qualities are absent.

TCRbeta CDR3 regions were amplified from genomic DNA using the immunoSEQ Assay, a bias-controlled multiplex PCR. As for the original processing: The number of nucleated cells in each sample was estimated from the amplification of reference gene primers within the assay. Sequence reads were collapsed and filtered to measure the absolute abundance of every unique TCRbeta CDR3 rearrangement. For each sample, productive Simpson clonality was calculated by taking the square root of Simpson's diversity index across productive rearrangements. The table was pulled from immuneACCESS by TCRdb, which kept in-frame rearrangements only. Such tables lose some clones; where checked, under half of the loss comes from unresolved V genes, and the rest has no known cause. Clonal size and the V and J genes are those of that table, whereas D and trimming came from the DNA. A total of roughly 100,000 clones appear in this sample, approximately 90% of them only once. The leading ten clones occupy roughly 32% of the sample.

Sequencing used peripheral blood. Recombination connected TRBV6-4 to TRBJ1-6; the D region possibly corresponds to TRBD1 (5 bases align). The clonotype comes from an elderly woman with acute or convalescent COVID-19. The CDR3 corresponds to CASSGGGRNSPLHF. Read as DNA, the sequence is TGTGCCAGCAGTGGGGGGGGAAGGAATTCACCCCTCCACTTT.